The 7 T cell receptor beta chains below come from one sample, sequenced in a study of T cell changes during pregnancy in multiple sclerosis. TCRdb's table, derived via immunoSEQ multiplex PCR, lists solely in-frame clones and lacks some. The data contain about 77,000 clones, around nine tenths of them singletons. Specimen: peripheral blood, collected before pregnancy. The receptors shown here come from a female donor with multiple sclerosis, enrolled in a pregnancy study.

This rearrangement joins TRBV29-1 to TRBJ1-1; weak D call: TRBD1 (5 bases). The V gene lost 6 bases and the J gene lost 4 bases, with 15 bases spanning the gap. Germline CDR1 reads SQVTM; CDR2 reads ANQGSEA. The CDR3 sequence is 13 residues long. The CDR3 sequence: CSVNRGSGTEAFF. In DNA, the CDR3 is TGCAGCGTGAACCGGGGGTCGGGCACTGAAGCTTTCTTT.

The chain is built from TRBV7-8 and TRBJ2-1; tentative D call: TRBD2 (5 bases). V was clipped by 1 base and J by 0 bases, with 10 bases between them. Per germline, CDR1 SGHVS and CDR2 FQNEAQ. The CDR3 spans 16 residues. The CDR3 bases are TGTGCCAGCAGCTTAGGGGCGGGCAGCTCCTACAATGAGCAGTTCTTC. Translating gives CASSLGAGSSYNEQFF.

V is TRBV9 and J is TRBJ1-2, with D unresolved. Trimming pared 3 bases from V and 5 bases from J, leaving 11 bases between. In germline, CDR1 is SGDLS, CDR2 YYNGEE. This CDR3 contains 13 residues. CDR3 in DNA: TGTGCCAGCAGCGCTCCCGGGGAATATGGCTACACCTTC. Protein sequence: CASSAPGEYGYTF.

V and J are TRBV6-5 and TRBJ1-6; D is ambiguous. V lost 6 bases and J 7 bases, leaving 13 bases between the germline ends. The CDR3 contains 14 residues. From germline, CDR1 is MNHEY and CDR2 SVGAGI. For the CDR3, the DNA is TGTGCCAGCAGCTCCGGCTGGGCGAATTCACCCCTCCACTTT. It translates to CASSSGWANSPLHF.

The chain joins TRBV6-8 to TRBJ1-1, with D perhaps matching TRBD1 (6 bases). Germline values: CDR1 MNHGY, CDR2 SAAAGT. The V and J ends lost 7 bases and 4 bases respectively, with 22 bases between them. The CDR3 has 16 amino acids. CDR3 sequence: CASIPTLPNRATEAFF. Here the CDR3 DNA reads TGTGCCAGCATTCCCACCCTCCCCAACAGGGCCACTGAAGCTTTCTTT.

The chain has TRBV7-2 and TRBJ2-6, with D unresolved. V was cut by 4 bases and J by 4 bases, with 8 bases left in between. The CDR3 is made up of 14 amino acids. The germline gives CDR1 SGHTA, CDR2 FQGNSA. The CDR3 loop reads CASSSYGGANVLTF. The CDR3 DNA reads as TGTGCCAGCAGCTCCTACGGGGGGGCCAACGTCCTGACTTTC.

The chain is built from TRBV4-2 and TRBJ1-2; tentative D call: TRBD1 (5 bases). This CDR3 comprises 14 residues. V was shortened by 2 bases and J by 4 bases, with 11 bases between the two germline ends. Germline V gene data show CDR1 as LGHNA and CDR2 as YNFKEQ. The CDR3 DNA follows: TGTGCCAGCAGCCAATCTGGGGGGACCTATGGCTACACCTTC. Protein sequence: CASSQSGGTYGYTF.